The 17 T cell receptor beta chains below come from one sample, sequenced in a study of radiotherapy plus CTLA-4 blockade in lung cancer. Clones were read by immunoSEQ multiplex PCR, and TCRdb kept only the in-frame ones, dropping some. The sample carries about 95,000 clones, around 83% recorded once. Material: peripheral blood, obtained from a patient treated with radiotherapy plus ipilimumab. The source is a human donor with non-small cell lung cancer who had a partial response to radiotherapy plus ipilimumab.

Regarding this clone: Other DNA variants within this sample encode the same CDR3. The CDR3 region has the DNA TGTGCCAGCAGCCGCGGTGGGGAGCAGTACTTC. Encoded protein: CASSRGGEQYF. This chain connects TRBV7-2 to TRBJ2-7; the D is unclear. This CDR3 has 11 residues. Germline lookup yields CDR1 SGHTA and CDR2 FQGNSA. Trimming removed 5 bases from V and 7 bases from J, with 9 bases in between.

V usage is TRBV2 and J usage is TRBJ1-5; 8 positions agree with TRBD1. V lost 3 bases and J lost 0; bases outside the gene matches: 10. Germline CDR1 SNHLY, CDR2 FYNNEI. CDR3 length: 18 residues. CDR3: CASSDNRGNSYSNQPQHF. The CDR3 DNA reads TGTGCCAGCAGTGATAACAGGGGGAACTCCTATAGCAATCAGCCCCAGCATTTT.

The V gene is TRBV27, the J gene TRBJ2-5; D call uncertain. The CDR3 loop spans 13 amino acids. Trimming removed 5 bases at V and 5 bases at J, with 12 bases between. CDR1 and CDR2 (germline): MNHEY, SMNVEV (reference sequence). The DNA of the CDR3 is TGTGCCAGCAGTCCCCGGGTCTGGGAGACCCAGTACTTC. Encoded protein: CASSPRVWETQYF.

The V gene is TRBV5-1, the J gene TRBJ2-1; 9 bases match TRBD2. The length of the CDR3 is 16 residues. Germline CDR1 and CDR2: SGHRS and YFSETQ. After removal of 2 bases from V and 7 bases from J, the junction contained 10 bases not matched to a gene. In DNA, the CDR3 is TGCGCCAGCAGCTTAGATAGCGGGAGAAGGTGGAATGAGCAGTTCTTC. Its protein product is CASSLDSGRRWNEQFF.

V and J are TRBV27 and TRBJ1-1; no firm D call. This CDR3 has 14 amino acids. Germline V gene sequence: CDR1 MNHEY, CDR2 SMNVEV (reference sequence). V was clipped by 3 bases and J by 4 bases, with 12 bases between them. As DNA, the CDR3 is TGTGCCAGCAGTTTCGCGGGGTCAGGCACTGAAGCTTTCTTT. This translates into CASSFAGSGTEAFF.

The chain employs TRBV27 and TRBJ2-7; D is unresolved. The length of the CDR3 is 13 residues. Germline V gene data show CDR1 as MNHEY and CDR2 as SMNVEV (reference sequence). V was clipped by 8 bases and J by 0 bases, with 11 bases between them. The CDR3 coding sequence is TGTGCCAGCGCCTTGAGAGGCTCCTACGAGCAGTACTTC. Translation gives CASALRGSYEQYF.

The chain recombines TRBV5-1 with TRBJ2-7, with 8 bases fitting TRBD1. Trimming took 0 bases from V and 3 from J; bases not matched to a gene: 8. CDR3 length equals 16 residues. Germline V gene sequence: CDR1 SGHRS, CDR2 YFSETQ. The CDR3 loop reads CASSLAGAGGRYEQYF. The DNA of the CDR3 is TGCGCCAGCAGCTTGGCCGGGGCAGGGGGCCGCTACGAGCAGTACTTC.

CDR3 DNA: TGTGCCAGCAGTTTAACAGGGACCCCCTACAATGAGCAGTTCTTC. It translates to CASSLTGTPYNEQFF. The chain employs TRBV27 and TRBJ2-1, with D tentatively TRBD1 (6 bases). The V end was cut by 2 bases, the J end by 2 bases, with 10 bases between. In germline, CDR1 is MNHEY, CDR2 SMNVEV (reference sequence). The CDR3 is 15 residues long.

The genes are TRBV9 and TRBJ1-2; possibly TRBD1 for D (6 bases). The CDR3 runs 12 residues. Between the trimmed V and J ends, which lost 6 bases and 7 bases, there was a span of 13 bases. The V gene's germline CDR1 is SGDLS and CDR2 YYNGEE. As DNA, the CDR3 is TGTGCCAGCACCGACCCCAGGGGTGGCTACACCTTC. It codes for CASTDPRGGYTF.

This rearrangement joins TRBV6-6 to TRBJ2-3, with 12 nucleotides matching TRBD2. Trimming removed 4 bases from V and 4 bases from J; junction bases left unmatched: 6. The CDR3 totals 16 residues. Germline CDR1 MNHNY, CDR2 SVGAGI (reference sequence). DNA for the CDR3: TGTGCCAGCAGTTTTCTCCTAGCGGGAGGGCCAGATACGCAGTATTTT. Translated: CASSFLLAGGPDTQYF.

The genes are TRBV28 and TRBJ2-3; 11 nucleotides line up with TRBD2. CDR1 MDHEN and CDR2 SYDVKM come from the germline V gene. V shed 7 bases, J shed 3 bases, and the junction held 3 bases outside the gene matches. This CDR3 has 14 amino acids. The CDR3 is CASIRTSGTDTQYF. The DNA for the CDR3 is TGTGCCAGCATCCGGACTAGCGGGACAGATACGCAGTATTTT. Full variable domain (missing parts from reference TRBV28 and TRBJ2-3): DVKVTQSSRYLVKRTGEKVFLECVQDMDHENMFWYRQDPGLGLRLIYFSYDVKMKEKGDIPEGYSVSREKKERFSLILESASTNQTSMYLCASIRTSGTDTQYFGPGTRLTVL.

This chain connects TRBV15 to TRBJ1-2; weak D call: TRBD1 (6 bases). Trimming removed 1 base at V and 5 bases at J, with 14 bases between. Germline assignment: CDR1 LNHNV and CDR2 YYDKDF (reference sequence). This CDR3 has 15 amino acids. The CDR3 DNA is TGTGCCACCAGCAGAGTGGTGACAGGTGCTTATGGCTACACCTTC. It encodes CATSRVVTGAYGYTF.

This chain links TRBV30 with TRBJ2-3, with 8 bases identical to TRBD2. This CDR3 is built from 12 residues. The V gene's germline CDR1 is GTSNPN and CDR2 SVGIG (reference sequence). V was clipped by 1 base and J by 9 bases; unmatched bases: 3. CDR3 nucleotides: TGTGCCTGGAGTGACCTAGCGGGCACGCAGTATTTT. This encodes CAWSDLAGTQYF.

This chain joins TRBV11-3 and TRBJ2-2, with TRBD2 matching 15 bases. Germline V gene data show CDR1 as SGHNT and CDR2 as YENEEA. V shed 5 bases, J shed 3 bases, and the junction held 7 bases outside the gene matches. This CDR3 is built from 18 residues. CDR3 DNA sequence: TGTGCCAGCAGCGCCGGACTAGCGGGAGGGCCCGACACCGGGGAGCTGTTTTTT. Its protein is CASSAGLAGGPDTGELFF. The variable domain in full, with the rest retrieved from reference TRBV11-3 and TRBJ2-2, is EAGVVQSPRYKIIEKKQPVAFWCNPISGHNTLYWYLQNLGQGPELLIRYENEEAVDDSQLPKDRFSAERLKGVDSTLKIQPAELGDSAVYLCASSAGLAGGPDTGELFFGEGSRLTVL.

The V and J genes are TRBV7-8 and TRBJ2-1; TRBD2 matches at 7 bases. The V and J ends lost 1 base and 0 bases, in that order; junction bases with no gene match: 3. CDR1 and CDR2 from the germline V gene are SGHVS and FQNEAQ. This CDR3 region has 16 residues. The CDR3 DNA is TGTGCCAGCAGCTTAGAACTAGCGAGCTCCTACAATGAGCAGTTCTTC. Translating it yields CASSLELASSYNEQFF.

The rearrangement joins TRBV27 to TRBJ2-1; no reliable D call. The V gene's germline CDR1 is MNHEY and CDR2 SMNVEV (reference sequence). The CDR3 is made up of 14 amino acids. Trimming left V 1 base short and J 3 bases short, with 7 bases between. CDR3 DNA: TGTGCCAGCAGTTTATTGACACACTACAATGAGCAGTTCTTC. Protein: CASSLLTHYNEQFF.

V gene TRBV14 combines with J gene TRBJ2-7, with 11 bases that match TRBD1. The CDR3 contains 17 residues. With 0 bases clipped from V and 4 bases from J, the junction kept 8 bases outside the gene matches. The germline V gene has CDR1 SGHDN and CDR2 FVKESK. This chain's CDR3 is CASSQDLWGQGEYEQYF. The CDR3 nucleotides read TGTGCCAGCAGCCAAGATCTTTGGGGACAGGGGGAGTACGAGCAGTACTTC.